This entry features one TCR beta chain sequence. Its antigen is still unknown. This sample was included in a study of CD8+ T cells in alopecia areata. RNA extraction was followed by reverse transcription into cDNA, which acted as the sequencing template. Here immunoSEQ multiplex PCR was the method, and the copy in TCRdb shows in-frame clones only, minus some. The table has 110,000 to 150,000 clones, less than 65% seen once; the top ten hold 35% to 45%. General observations from the study: TCRs were shared less clearly across patients than in mice, possibly for HLA-related reasons. Scalp lesions, especially in alopecia totalis/universalis, had higher clonality than normal scalp. Alphabeta T cells residing in normal skin are also sequenced in scalp samples.

This TCR came from a human donor in good health. Sequencing was done on a sample of CD8+ T cells sorted from blood.

CDR3 loop: CASEGSSYEQYF. The CDR3 DNA reads TGTGCCAGCGAGGGTAGCTCCTACGAGCAGTACTTC. The chain carries TRBV27 and TRBJ2-7, with D perhaps TRBD2 (5 bases). The germline gives CDR1 MNHEY, CDR2 SMNVEV (reference sequence). This CDR3 comprises 12 residues. Trimming shortened V by 8 bases and J by 0 bases, and 8 bases separated the two germline ends.